This TCR beta chain was identified in a study of OX40 agonist ivuxolimab in advanced cancers. Overall study results and limits: Relative to CD4+, CD8+ T cells held more expanded clones on average.

The CDR3 is made up of 15 amino acids. The germline gives CDR1 PRHDT, CDR2 FYEKMQ (reference sequence). Trimming at V came to 4 bases and at J to 2 bases, leaving 2 bases not matched to a gene. Only in-frame clones appear in the TCRdb table, and some are missing; sequencing was by immunoSEQ multiplex PCR. The repertoire holds over 80,000 clones, with about 86% as singletons. This clone was detected only once. Antigen: not known. Sample: CD4+ or CD8+ T cells sorted from blood, taken in a trial of the OX40 agonist ivuxolimab. The rearrangement uses TRBV13 and TRBJ2-1; TRBD1 matches 10 bases. The source is an adult with an advanced solid tumor such as melanoma, head and neck, liver or kidney cancer. In DNA, the CDR3 is TGTGCCAGCAGCTGGGGGACAGGGGCCTACAATGAGCAGTTCTTC. Translation: CASSWGTGAYNEQFF.